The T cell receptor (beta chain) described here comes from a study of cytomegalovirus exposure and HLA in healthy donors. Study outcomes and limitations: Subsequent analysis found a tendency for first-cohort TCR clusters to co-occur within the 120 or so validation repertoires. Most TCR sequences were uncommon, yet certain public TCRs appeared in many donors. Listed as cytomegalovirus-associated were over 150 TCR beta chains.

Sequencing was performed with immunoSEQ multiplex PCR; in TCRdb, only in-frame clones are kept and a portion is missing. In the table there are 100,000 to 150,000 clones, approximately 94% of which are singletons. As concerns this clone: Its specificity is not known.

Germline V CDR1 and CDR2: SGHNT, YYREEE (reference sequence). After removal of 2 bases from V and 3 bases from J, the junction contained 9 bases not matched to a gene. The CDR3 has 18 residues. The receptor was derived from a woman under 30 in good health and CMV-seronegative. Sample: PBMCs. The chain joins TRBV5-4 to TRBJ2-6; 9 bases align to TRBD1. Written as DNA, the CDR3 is TGTGCCAGCAGCTTCCCCACAGGGGGCCTTGGTGGGGCCAACGTCCTGACTTTC. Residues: CASSFPTGGLGGANVLTF.